The clone carrying this TCR beta chain was seen only a few times. What it binds is not known. The CDR3 has 14 amino acids. Trimming at V came to 8 bases and at J to 4 bases, leaving 8 bases not matched to a gene. It was template switching that added a universal primer site, and there were unique molecular identifiers on the cDNA. From the 5' RACE reads, TCRdb called clonotypes with MiXCR, one entry per CDR3 protein. The sample holds 1.5 million to 2 million distinct CDR3 sequences; under 35% are singletons and the top ten take about 0.27%. These data come from a study of identical twins. Overall study results and limits: Beta out-of-frame twin sharing showed a weaker excess. While abundant cord blood beta clonotypes carried fewer insertions, memory repertoires showed no such pattern. The models gave estimates that fell short of the out-of-frame TCR alpha sharing seen in monozygotic twins.

This sequence originates from a newborn girl in good health. The sample comprised cord blood. The gene calls are TRBV12-3 or TRBV12-4 and TRBJ2-1, with 7 bases lining up with TRBD2. The CDR3 is CASAGEADYNEQFF. The CDR3, as DNA: TGTGCCAGCGCGGGGGAGGCTGATTACAATGAGCAGTTCTTC.